Following are 12 T cell receptor beta chains from one sample sequenced in a study of cytomegalovirus exposure and HLA in healthy donors. PCR employed 60 Vbeta and 13 Jbeta primers. Generated by immunoSEQ multiplex PCR, the TCRdb table keeps only in-frame clones and is missing some. The table shows about 97,000 clones, with around 83% occurring only once. Sequenced input: PBMCs. Receptors were obtained from a man in his thirties or forties in good health and CMV-seronegative.

This chain links TRBV28 with TRBJ1-5, with D perhaps matching TRBD1 (5 bases). Trimming took 8 bases from V and 3 from J, leaving 17 bases between them. Germline CDR1 and CDR2: MDHEN and SYDVKM. This CDR3 has 15 residues. The CDR3 nucleotides read TGTGCCAGCTATCCGCTCGGGGGATCCAATCAGCCCCAGCATTTT. It specifies CASYPLGGSNQPQHF.

In this sample, this clone turned up once. The gene calls are TRBV6-6 and TRBJ2-5, with D possibly being TRBD1 (6 bases). The CDR3 is 14 residues long. Trimming left V 5 bases short and J 3 bases short, with 13 bases between. CDR1 MNHNY and CDR2 SVGAGI come from the germline V gene (reference sequence). CDR3 in amino acids: CASSQIRGEETQYF. Here the CDR3 DNA reads TGTGCCAGCAGTCAAATCAGGGGCGAAGAGACCCAGTACTTC.

The chain carries TRBV30 and TRBJ2-1, with 7 nucleotides matching TRBD1. V dropped 4 bases and J dropped 6; count of bases not matched to a gene: 9. The V gene's germline CDR1 is GTSNPN and CDR2 SVGIG (reference sequence). This CDR3 contains 14 residues. This CDR3 is CAWNPGGRGNEQFF. The DNA for the CDR3 is TGTGCCTGGAACCCAGGGGGAAGAGGCAATGAGCAGTTCTTC.

This clone was seen a single time. J is TRBJ2-3 and V is TRBV28; TRBD2 matches at 7 bases. V gave up 0 bases and J gave up 14 bases; unmatched junction bases: 5. CDR1 and CDR2 from the germline V gene are MDHEN and SYDVKM. The CDR3 totals 12 residues. The CDR3 coding sequence is TGTGCCAGCAGTTTATGGCGGGAGCGGGTGTATTTT. It encodes CASSLWRERVYF.

The chain recombines TRBV30 with TRBJ2-2; TRBD2 matches at 9 bases. J gave up 3 bases and V 8 bases, and 22 bases lay outside the gene matches. The CDR3 runs 19 residues. The germline V gene encodes CDR1 GTSNPN and CDR2 SVGIG (reference sequence). This chain's CDR3 is CAGGRAGGLTLSDTGELFF. DNA for the CDR3: TGTGCCGGAGGTCGGGCGGGAGGGCTGACTCTTTCTGACACCGGGGAGCTGTTTTTT.

The chain joins TRBV28 to TRBJ2-7, with 7 bases that match TRBD1. Germline lookup yields CDR1 MDHEN and CDR2 SYDVKM. The CDR3 covers 15 residues. Trimming at V came to 5 bases and at J to 1 base, leaving 8 bases not matched to a gene. In DNA form, the CDR3 reads TGTGCCAGCAGTCACAGGGGCCGAAGTTCCTACGAGCAGTACTTC. Its translation: CASSHRGRSSYEQYF.

A single count supports this clone. The rearrangement uses TRBV18 and TRBJ2-5; 8 bases are a match to TRBD1. Germline V gives CDR1 KGHSH, CDR2 LQKENI. V gave up 3 bases and J gave up 6 bases; unmatched junction bases: 9. The CDR3 extends over 15 amino acids. The CDR3 here is CASSPKATGVKTQYF. Written as DNA, the CDR3 is TGTGCCAGCTCACCGAAAGCGACAGGGGTGAAGACCCAGTACTTC.

Comments on this clone: This specimen includes other DNA sequences encoding the same CDR3. The rearrangement joins TRBV29-1 to TRBJ2-1; TRBD2 agrees at 8 bases. CDR3 length equals 14 residues. Germline V gene lookup returns CDR1 SQVTM and CDR2 ANQGSEA. J gave up 4 bases and V 4 bases, and 6 bases lay outside the gene matches. CDR3 coding DNA: TGCAGCGTTGGCCCCGGGACTAGGTACAATGAGCAGTTCTTC. Amino acid sequence: CSVGPGTRYNEQFF.

This chain connects TRBV29-1 to TRBJ2-1; D may be TRBD1 (5 bases). CDR1 and CDR2 from the germline V gene are SQVTM and ANQGSEA. V was pared by 2 bases and J by 0 bases, with 14 bases between. This CDR3 region has 16 residues. The CDR3 nucleotides are TGCAGCGTTGAATGTTCTGGGGCGAGCTCCTACAATGAGCAGTTCTTC. Its protein is CSVECSGASSYNEQFF.

V and J are TRBV4-3 and TRBJ2-7; 9 nucleotides align to TRBD2. Germline V CDR1 and CDR2: LGHNA, YSLEER. This CDR3 region has 16 residues. The trim removed 2 bases at V and 2 bases at J, leaving 7 bases unmatched. CDR3 DNA: TGCGCCAGCAGCCAACTCGTGGCTAGCGGGGCCTACGAGCAGTACTTC. Amino acids: CASSQLVASGAYEQYF.

The table lists this clone with a count of one. J is TRBJ1-1 and V is TRBV19; D may be TRBD1 (6 bases). V lost 6 bases to trimming and J lost 3 bases, with 14 bases between them. The CDR3 consists of 14 residues. CDR1 is LNHDA, CDR2 SQIVND, per germline (reference sequence). The CDR3 loop is CASRQRGLDTEAFF. The CDR3 DNA is TGTGCCAGTAGACAGCGGGGGCTGGACACTGAAGCTTTCTTT. Combining the CDR3 with reference TRBV19 and TRBJ1-1 gives the whole variable domain DGGITQSPKYLFRKEGQNVTLSCEQNLNHDAMYWYRQDPGQGLRLIYYSQIVNDFQKGDIAEGYSVSREKKESFPLTVTSAQKNPTAFYLCASRQRGLDTEAFFGQGTRLTVV.

This chain links TRBV5-6 with TRBJ1-2; 10 bases are a match to TRBD1. V lost 4 bases and J lost 4; bases outside the gene matches: 7. Germline CDR1 SGHDT, CDR2 YYEEEE. The CDR3 consists of 15 residues. The CDR3 coding sequence is TGTGCCAGCAGCGGCCAGGGACAGGGGTTCTATGGCTACACCTTC. Protein product: CASSGQGQGFYGYTF. Variable domain in full (rest from reference TRBV5-6 and TRBJ1-2): DAGVTQSPTHLIKTRGQQVTLRCSPKSGHDTVSWYQQALGQGPQFIFQYYEEEERQRGNFPDRFSGHQFPNYSSELNVNALLLGDSALYLCASSGQGQGFYGYTFGSGTRLTVV.